Listed here are 5 T cell receptor beta chains from one sample, sequenced in a study of vaccination and CD4 T cells after COVID-19. The Oncomine TCR Beta short-read assay was applied to DNA of cultured CD4+ T cells. MiXCR, run by TCRdb on the PCR reads, gives a single entry per CDR3 protein. The sample comprises about 30,000 distinct CDR3 sequences, 62% of which are singletons, and roughly a sixth rests with the top ten. The antigens for these receptors are not known. Specified treatment: approximately nine-day PBMC culture with coronavirus spike peptide pools or control peptides (ViraFEST assay). The sequences come from CD4+ T cells from blood, cultured in vitro, collected after SARS-CoV-2 vaccination. Source of these receptors: a human donor who received a COVID-19 vaccine.

The chain carries TRBV6-1 and TRBJ1-2, with a weak D call TRBD1 (6 bases). Germline V lookup: CDR1 MNHNS, CDR2 SASEGT. V gave up 4 bases and J gave up 8 bases, with 11 bases separating them. The CDR3 covers 12 residues. The CDR3 is CASSGRQVGYTF. CDR3 bases: TGTGCCAGCAGTGGCCGACAGGTCGGCTACACCTTC.

The chain recombines TRBV19 with TRBJ1-6; 7 nucleotides line up with TRBD1. V was pared by 5 bases and J by 7 bases, with 8 bases of the junction left unmatched. This CDR3 comprises 15 residues. CDR1 and CDR2 from the germline V gene are LNHDA and SQIVND (reference sequence). The DNA of the CDR3 is TGTGCCAGTAGTGTCCCCCTGGGACAGAATTCACCCCTCCACTTT. Translation: CASSVPLGQNSPLHF.

This chain uses TRBV27 with TRBJ1-5; D gene ambiguous. The CDR3 is 13 residues long. The germline V gene has CDR1 MNHEY and CDR2 SMNVEV (reference sequence). Trimming pared 2 bases from V and 3 bases from J, leaving 5 bases between. CDR3 loop: CASSLKVNQPQHF. For the CDR3, the DNA is TGTGCCAGCAGTTTAAAAGTCAATCAGCCCCAGCATTTT.

The chain has TRBV2 and TRBJ2-2, with TRBD1 identical over 8 bases. V shed 6 bases, J shed 3 bases, and the junction held 6 bases outside the gene matches. Germline CDR1 SNHLY, CDR2 FYNNEI. The CDR3 contains 15 residues. The CDR3: CASRVDRVDTGELFF. The CDR3 DNA sequence: TGTGCCAGCAGAGTGGACAGGGTAGACACCGGGGAGCTGTTTTTT.

This clonotype was seen a few times. V gene TRBV6-4 combines with J gene TRBJ1-1; tentative D call: TRBD1 (5 bases). Germline lookup yields CDR1 MRHNA and CDR2 SNTAGT. V was pared by 8 bases and J by 2 bases, with 12 bases between. CDR3 length equals 13 residues. In DNA form, the CDR3 reads TGTGCCAGCTCACGGGACCGCAACACTGAAGCTTTCTTT. Amino acids: CASSRDRNTEAFF.